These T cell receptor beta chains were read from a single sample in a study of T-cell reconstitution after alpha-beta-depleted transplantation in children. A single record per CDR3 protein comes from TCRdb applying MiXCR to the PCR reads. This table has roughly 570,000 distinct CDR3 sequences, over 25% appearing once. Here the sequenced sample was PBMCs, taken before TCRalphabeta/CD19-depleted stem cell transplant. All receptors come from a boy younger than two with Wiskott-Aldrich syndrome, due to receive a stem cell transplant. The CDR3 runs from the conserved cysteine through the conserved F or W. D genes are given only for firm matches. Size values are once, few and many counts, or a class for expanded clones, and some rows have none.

CDR3aa: CSASLPTGGQETQYF
CDR3nt: TGCAGTGCTAGCCTTCCGACAGGGGGCCAAGAGACCCAGTACTTC
d_gene: TRBD1
v_gene: TRBV20-1
j_gene: TRBJ2-5
abundance: .
len: 15

CDR3aa: CASSPGGGQPQHF
CDR3nt: TGCGCCAGCAGCCCAGGGGGCGGGCAGCCCCAGCATTTT
d_gene: TRBD1
v_gene: TRBV5-1
j_gene: TRBJ1-5
abundance: few
len: 13

CDR3aa: CASSKRMPGEETQYF
CDR3nt: TGTGCCAGCAGCAAACGAATGCCAGGTGAAGAGACCCAGTACTTC
d_gene: .
v_gene: TRBV21-1
j_gene: TRBJ2-5
abundance: .
len: 15

CDR3aa: CSVHTGGSDSPLHF
CDR3nt: TGCAGCGTACACACAGGGGGCTCAGATTCACCCCTCCACTTT
d_gene: TRBD1
v_gene: TRBV29-1
j_gene: TRBJ1-6
abundance: few
len: 14

CDR3aa: CAIKQGPGNTIYF
CDR3nt: TGTGCCATTAAACAGGGTCCCGGAAACACCATATATTTT
d_gene: .
v_gene: TRBV10-3
j_gene: TRBJ1-3
abundance: .
len: 13

CDR3aa: CASSFSRTSGYNEQFF
CDR3nt: TGTGCCAGCAGCTTCAGTCGGACTAGTGGGTACAATGAGCAGTTCTTC
d_gene: TRBD2
v_gene: TRBV5-6
j_gene: TRBJ2-1
abundance: few
len: 16

CDR3aa: CASSPMSNQPQHF
CDR3nt: TGTGCCAGCAGCCCTATGAGCAATCAGCCCCAGCATTTT
d_gene: .
v_gene: TRBV11-2
j_gene: TRBJ1-5
abundance: .
len: 13

CDR3aa: CATETSGSSDTQYF
CDR3nt: TGTGCCACCGAGACTAGCGGGAGCTCAGATACGCAGTATTTT
d_gene: TRBD2
v_gene: TRBV10-3
j_gene: TRBJ2-3
abundance: .
len: 14

CDR3aa: CASSRETRHTGELFF
CDR3nt: TGTGCCAGCAGCCGGGAAACTAGGCACACCGGGGAGCTGTTTTTT
d_gene: .
v_gene: TRBV7-8
j_gene: TRBJ2-2
abundance: few
len: 15

CDR3aa: CASSQWDIQETQYF
CDR3nt: TGTGCCAGCAGCCAATGGGACATCCAAGAGACCCAGTACTTC
d_gene: .
v_gene: TRBV7-9
j_gene: TRBJ2-5
abundance: few
len: 14

CDR3aa: CASSLGTGEQPQHF
CDR3nt: TGTGCCAGCAGTTTGGGGACAGGGGAGCAGCCCCAGCATTTT
d_gene: TRBD1
v_gene: TRBV12-3/TRBV12-4
j_gene: TRBJ1-5
abundance: .
len: 14

CDR3aa: CSASGALVKETQYF
CDR3nt: TGCAGTGCTAGCGGTGCCCTAGTAAAAGAGACCCAGTACTTC
d_gene: .
v_gene: TRBV20-1
j_gene: TRBJ2-5
abundance: few
len: 14

CDR3aa: CSPNGLAGNNEQFF
CDR3nt: TGCAGTCCCAACGGACTAGCGGGGAACAATGAGCAGTTCTTC
d_gene: TRBD2
v_gene: TRBV20-1
j_gene: TRBJ2-1
abundance: few
len: 14

CDR3aa: CASGRSGGLTEAFF
CDR3nt: TGTGCCAGCGGGCGTTCGGGGGGGCTCACTGAAGCTTTCTTT
d_gene: .
v_gene: TRBV7-9
j_gene: TRBJ1-1
abundance: .
len: 14

CDR3aa: CAERGGVTDTQYF
CDR3nt: TGTGCCGAAAGGGGGGGAGTCACAGATACGCAGTATTTT
d_gene: .
v_gene: TRBV6-6
j_gene: TRBJ2-3
abundance: few
len: 13

CDR3aa: CASSQVGTSGRKTQYF
CDR3nt: TGTGCCAGCAGCCAAGTGGGGACTAGCGGGAGAAAGACCCAGTACTTC
d_gene: TRBD2
v_gene: TRBV4-2
j_gene: TRBJ2-5
abundance: few
len: 16

CDR3aa: CASSYTGQGEQYF
CDR3nt: TGCGCCAGCAGCTACACCGGACAGGGGGAGCAGTACTTC
d_gene: TRBD1
v_gene: TRBV5-1
j_gene: TRBJ2-7
abundance: few
len: 13

CDR3aa: CASSFGSTNTGELFF
CDR3nt: TGCGCCAGCAGCTTCGGGAGCACTAACACCGGGGAGCTGTTTTTT
d_gene: .
v_gene: TRBV5-1
j_gene: TRBJ2-2
abundance: .
len: 15

CDR3aa: CATSDAYTDTQYF
CDR3nt: TGTGCCACCAGTGATGCCTACACAGATACGCAGTATTTT
d_gene: .
v_gene: TRBV24-1
j_gene: TRBJ2-3
abundance: .
len: 13

CDR3aa: CASSFSGQGRTGELFF
CDR3nt: TGCGCCAGCAGCTTTTCGGGACAGGGTCGAACCGGGGAGCTGTTTTTT
d_gene: TRBD1
v_gene: TRBV5-1
j_gene: TRBJ2-2
abundance: .
len: 16

CDR3aa: CASSPLWETGANVLTF
CDR3nt: TGTGCCAGCAGTCCCCTATGGGAGACTGGGGCCAACGTCCTGACTTTC
d_gene: .
v_gene: TRBV28
j_gene: TRBJ2-6
abundance: .
len: 16

CDR3aa: CASSLTSGRAREQYF
CDR3nt: TGTGCCAGCAGCTTAACTAGCGGGAGGGCCCGCGAGCAGTACTTC
d_gene: TRBD2
v_gene: TRBV7-8
j_gene: TRBJ2-7
abundance: few
len: 15

CDR3aa: CSARDGPANYGYTF
CDR3nt: TGCAGTGCTAGAGATGGCCCAGCTAACTATGGCTACACCTTC
d_gene: .
v_gene: TRBV20-1
j_gene: TRBJ1-2
abundance: .
len: 14

CDR3aa: CASSLDSGQPQHF
CDR3nt: TGTGCCAGCAGTCTGGATTCAGGTCAGCCCCAGCATTTT
d_gene: .
v_gene: TRBV12-3/TRBV12-4
j_gene: TRBJ1-5
abundance: .
len: 13

CDR3aa: CATSSDRVRVGYTF
CDR3nt: TGTGCCACCAGCAGCGACAGGGTTAGGGTGGGCTACACCTTC
d_gene: TRBD1
v_gene: TRBV15
j_gene: TRBJ1-2
abundance: few
len: 14

CDR3aa: CASSLSVGDNEQFF
CDR3nt: TGTGCCAGCTCACTTAGCGTAGGGGACAATGAGCAGTTCTTC
d_gene: .
v_gene: TRBV18
j_gene: TRBJ2-1
abundance: .
len: 14

CDR3aa: CASSWKDLFSGNTIYF
CDR3nt: TGTGCCAGCAGCTGGAAAGATCTCTTCTCTGGAAACACCATATATTTT
d_gene: .
v_gene: TRBV5-5
j_gene: TRBJ1-3
abundance: .
len: 16

CDR3aa: CASSVVTEAFF
CDR3nt: TGTGCCAGCAGCGTAGTGACTGAAGCTTTCTTT
d_gene: .
v_gene: TRBV9
j_gene: TRBJ1-1
abundance: .
len: 11

CDR3aa: CASRTSPGHNEQFF
CDR3nt: TGTGCCAGTAGGACTAGTCCAGGCCACAATGAGCAGTTCTTC
d_gene: .
v_gene: TRBV19
j_gene: TRBJ2-1
abundance: .
len: 14

CDR3aa: CASSQGLAGPTSTDTQYF
CDR3nt: TGTGCCAGCAGCCAAGGACTAGCGGGCCCTACTAGCACAGATACGCAGTATTTT
d_gene: TRBD2
v_gene: TRBV4-2
j_gene: TRBJ2-3
abundance: few
len: 18

CDR3aa: CSAAGRSTDTQYF
CDR3nt: TGCAGCGCCGCGGGACGGAGCACAGATACGCAGTATTTT
d_gene: .
v_gene: TRBV29-1
j_gene: TRBJ2-3
abundance: few
len: 13